This T cell receptor (beta chain) stems from a study of early stage breast cancer tumors. General study results and limits: Commonly generated sequences made up most enriched TCRB sequences shared between patients.

For this clone: Antigen unknown.

The repertoire was sequenced with immunoSEQ multiplex PCR; TCRdb's copy has only in-frame clones and lacks some. The table has around 28,000 clones, roughly three fifths seen once; the top ten hold nearly 8.5%. Sequenced sample: breast tumor tissue. This TCR came from a person aged 45 to 59 with breast cancer.

For the CDR3, the DNA is TGTGCCAGCAGTTTATCGTCAGGCTACGAGCAGTACTTC. Amino acids: CASSLSSGYEQYF. The chain uses TRBV27 and TRBJ2-7; D is ambiguous. Trimming took 0 bases from V and 3 from J, leaving 6 bases between them. The germline V gene has CDR1 MNHEY and CDR2 SMNVEV (reference sequence). This CDR3 is 13 amino acids long.